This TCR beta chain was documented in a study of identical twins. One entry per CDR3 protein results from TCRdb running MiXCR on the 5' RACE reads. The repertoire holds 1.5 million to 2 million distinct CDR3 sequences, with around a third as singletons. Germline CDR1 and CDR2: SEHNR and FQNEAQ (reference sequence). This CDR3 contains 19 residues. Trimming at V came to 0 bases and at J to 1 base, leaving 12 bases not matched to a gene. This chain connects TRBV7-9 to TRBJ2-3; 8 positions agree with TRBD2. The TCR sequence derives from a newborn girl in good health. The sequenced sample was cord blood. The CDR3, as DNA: TGTGCCAGCAGCTTAGCGACCGTAGCGGGATGGCCGGGCACAGATACGCAGTATTTT. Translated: CASSLATVAGWPGTDTQYF.